Presented here are 6 T cell receptor beta chains from one specimen sequenced in a study of ipilimumab plus nivolumab after autologous stem cell transplantation. Clones were read by immunoSEQ multiplex PCR, and TCRdb kept only the in-frame ones, dropping some. The data show roughly 43,000 clones, with nearly 90% seen just once and 0.88% held by the top ten. The starting material was PBMCs, obtained in a trial of ipilimumab plus nivolumab as post-transplant consolidation. These receptors originate from a male donor with multiple myeloma.

This chain uses TRBV5-5 with TRBJ1-3; weak D call: TRBD1 (6 bases). Trimming cost V 2 bases and J 0 bases, with 6 bases left between them. The CDR3 has 14 amino acids. CDR1 and CDR2 from the germline V gene are SGHKS and YYEKEE (reference sequence). In DNA form, the CDR3 reads TGTGCCAGCAGCTTAGGGGGCTCTGGAAACACCATATATTTT. Residues: CASSLGGSGNTIYF.

V gene TRBV4-2 combines with J gene TRBJ2-1; 7 positions agree with TRBD2. The germline V gene encodes CDR1 LGHNA and CDR2 YNFKEQ. Losses at the gene ends were 1 base for V and 12 bases for J; bases not matched to a gene: 3. The CDR3 extends over 12 amino acids. CDR3 nucleotide sequence: TGTGCCAGCAGCCAAGCTGGCGGGAGGCAGTTCTTC. The encoded protein is CASSQAGGRQFF.

V is TRBV6-4 and J is TRBJ1-2; 7 nucleotides agree with TRBD1. V gave up 5 bases and J gave up 4 bases; unmatched junction bases: 10. The length of the CDR3 is 15 residues. Germline V lookup: CDR1 MRHNA, CDR2 SNTAGT. The CDR3 DNA sequence: TGTGCCAGCAGTCGAGGGGACAGCTGGTTCTATGGCTACACCTTC. Translated, it gives CASSRGDSWFYGYTF.

V is TRBV27 and J is TRBJ2-7; D is perhaps TRBD1 (6 bases). Trimming removed 5 bases from V and 2 bases from J, with 13 bases in between. Germline V gene sequence: CDR1 MNHEY, CDR2 SMNVEV (reference sequence). The CDR3 is made up of 14 amino acids. The CDR3 region is CASSGGLGPYEQYF. The CDR3 region has the DNA TGTGCCAGCAGTGGGGGCTTAGGTCCCTACGAGCAGTACTTC.

This sequence joins TRBV18 and TRBJ2-7; D remains unclear. The germline V gene encodes CDR1 KGHSH and CDR2 LQKENI. V was shortened by 3 bases and J by 7 bases, with 10 bases between the two germline ends. CDR3 length equals 12 residues. The CDR3 DNA is TGTGCCAGCTCACCCGGTAGTGGGGAGCAGTACTTC. Translating gives CASSPGSGEQYF. Filled out from reference TRBV18 and TRBJ2-7, the complete variable domain reads NAGVMQNPRHLVRRRGQEARLRCSPMKGHSHVYWYRQLPEEGLKFMVYLQKENIIDESGMPKERFSAEFPKEGPSILRIQQVVRGDSAAYFCASSPGSGEQYFGPGTRLTVT.

The V and J genes are TRBV6-5 and TRBJ2-7, with 9 bases fitting TRBD1. The V and J ends lost 4 bases and 4 bases, in that order; junction bases with no gene match: 11. The CDR3 runs 16 residues. Germline CDR1 is MNHEY and CDR2 is SVGAGI. In DNA form, the CDR3 reads TGTGCCAGCAGTTTCCTCCCCCCGGGACAGGGTTACGAGCAGTACTTC. Protein product: CASSFLPPGQGYEQYF.